This T cell receptor (beta chain) was identified in a study of regulatory T cells in long-lasting Graves disease. Trimming cost V 1 base and J 0 bases, with 10 bases left between them. This CDR3 is built from 16 residues. Germline assignment: CDR1 SGHTA and CDR2 FQGNSA. Time point noted: persistent/refractory GD, antithyroid drugs over 5 years with positive TRAb. PBMCs were the source of the RNA used for TCR sequencing. Patients with Graves' disease were diagnosed by American Thyroid Association guidelines. According to the study, TCR beta libraries were built with iRepertoire HTBI primers and CDR3-region Arm-PCR. TCRdb independently ran MiXCR on the multiplex PCR reads; one entry per CDR3 protein. The table lists fewer than 450,000 distinct CDR3 sequences, around 21% of them singletons. This clonotype turned up a few times. Its antigen remains unknown. Study results and caveats: With persistent disease, TRBV28, TRBJ1-2 and TRBJ2-5 were the favored segments.

Sequencing was performed on peripheral blood mononuclear cells (PBMCs), taken when the disease was refractory, from a patient treated with antithyroid drugs. The chain joins TRBV7-2 to TRBJ1-5, with D hard to call. This TCR came from a female donor with Graves disease. The CDR3 nucleotides are TGTGCCAGCAGCTTAGATCGATCGTATAGCAATCAGCCCCAGCATTTT. This encodes CASSLDRSYSNQPQHF.